This T cell receptor beta chain derives from a study of long-term antiretroviral therapy in people with HIV. Study summary: Initial samples were collected about a decade before the 2015 immediate-ART recommendation. General study results and limits: The data indicate that diversity increased after ART but remained below transplant donor controls. Narrower CDR3 length ranges marked HIV repertoires relative to controls.

Germline V gives CDR1 MNHEY, CDR2 SVGAGI. J lost 7 bases, V lost 6 bases, and 10 bases had no gene match. This CDR3 spans 14 amino acids. A word on this clone: Its matching antigen is unknown.

An immunoSEQ assay, version v3.0, was performed at survey level. Sequencing set out to capture about 40,000-50,000 T-cell genomes per sample. The method was immunoSEQ multiplex PCR; TCRdb's version includes in-frame clones alone and lacks a portion of them. Counted here are over 25,000 clones, roughly 80% occurring once; the ten biggest clones make up about 9%. This rearrangement joins TRBV6-5 to TRBJ2-3; 7 bases map to TRBD1. The clonotype originates from a man aged 35-49 years with HIV. The starting material was unsorted PBMCs, obtained 3 years after starting antiretroviral therapy. Here the CDR3 reads CASSRMTGKHTQYF. Here the CDR3 DNA reads TGTGCCAGCAGCCGTATGACAGGGAAACATACGCAGTATTTT.